This is a list of T cell receptor beta chains from one sample in a study of ipilimumab plus nivolumab after autologous stem cell transplantation. Clones were read by immunoSEQ multiplex PCR, and TCRdb kept only the in-frame ones, dropping some. In the table there are approximately 20,000 clones, under 75% of which are singletons. Material: PBMCs, obtained in a trial of ipilimumab plus nivolumab as post-transplant consolidation. These receptors all stem from a male donor with diffuse large B-cell lymphoma. Both conserved end residues are part of each CDR3. A D gene is named only where the DNA matches it firmly. The size of a clone is reported for some rows only, either as once, few or many, or as a class for expanded clones.

D gene: .; J gene: TRBJ1-1; CDR3 length: 14; V gene: TRBV19; clone size: .; CDR3 DNA: TGTGCCAGTAGTATAACAGGGCGAGACACTGAAGCTTTCTTT; CDR3 protein: CASSITGRDTEAFF
D gene: .; J gene: TRBJ1-2; CDR3 length: 15; V gene: TRBV5-4; clone size: .; CDR3 DNA: TGTGCCAGCAGCTTGGGACGCTCACGGGACTATGGCTACACCTTC; CDR3 protein: CASSLGRSRDYGYTF
D gene: .; J gene: TRBJ1-5; CDR3 length: 12; V gene: TRBV7-9; clone size: once; CDR3 DNA: TGTGCCAGCAGCTTATATTTTCAGCCCCAGCATTTT; CDR3 protein: CASSLYFQPQHF
D gene: TRBD2; J gene: TRBJ2-7; CDR3 length: 14; V gene: TRBV30; clone size: .; CDR3 DNA: TGTGCCTGGGACCGCGCTAGCGGTCCCTACGAGCAGTACTTC; CDR3 protein: CAWDRASGPYEQYF
D gene: TRBD2; J gene: TRBJ2-1; CDR3 length: 18; V gene: TRBV11-3; clone size: .; CDR3 DNA: TGTGCCAGCAGCTTAGAAGGGACTAGCGGAATCTCCTACAATGAGCAGTTCTTC; CDR3 protein: CASSLEGTSGISYNEQFF
D gene: .; J gene: TRBJ2-1; CDR3 length: 13; V gene: TRBV7-6; clone size: .; CDR3 DNA: TGTGCCAGCAGCGGATATTCGTACAATGAGCAGTTCTTC; CDR3 protein: CASSGYSYNEQFF
D gene: TRBD1; J gene: TRBJ1-1; CDR3 length: 14; V gene: TRBV7-9; clone size: .; CDR3 DNA: TGTGCCAGCAGCGTGCCGGGACAGCGGACTGAAGCTTTCTTT; CDR3 protein: CASSVPGQRTEAFF
D gene: TRBD1; J gene: TRBJ1-3; CDR3 length: 16; V gene: TRBV9; clone size: .; CDR3 DNA: TGTGCCAGCAGCCGGGGACAGGGGGACCCTGGAAACACCATATATTTT; CDR3 protein: CASSRGQGDPGNTIYF
D gene: .; J gene: TRBJ1-1; CDR3 length: 14; V gene: TRBV7-8; clone size: .; CDR3 DNA: TGTGCCAGCAGCTTAAGGGCGCCGGACACTGAAGCTTTCTTT; CDR3 protein: CASSLRAPDTEAFF
D gene: TRBD1; J gene: TRBJ2-7; CDR3 length: 13; V gene: TRBV6-5; clone size: .; CDR3 DNA: TGTGCCAGCAGTCCGGGACAGGGAGGTGAGCAGTACTTC; CDR3 protein: CASSPGQGGEQYF
D gene: .; J gene: TRBJ2-2; CDR3 length: 14; V gene: TRBV6-4; clone size: .; CDR3 DNA: TGTGCCAGCAGTGACAGGGGCGACACCGGGGAGCTGTTTTTT; CDR3 protein: CASSDRGDTGELFF
D gene: TRBD1; J gene: TRBJ2-1; CDR3 length: 16; V gene: TRBV28; clone size: .; CDR3 DNA: TGTGCCAGCAGTCCCGGGACAGGGAGCTCCTACAATGAGCAGTTCTTC; CDR3 protein: CASSPGTGSSYNEQFF
D gene: .; J gene: TRBJ1-2; CDR3 length: 12; V gene: TRBV29-1; clone size: .; CDR3 DNA: TGCAGCGTGGGCGAGGCGCTCTATGGCTACACCTTC; CDR3 protein: CSVGEALYGYTF
D gene: .; J gene: TRBJ2-1; CDR3 length: 15; V gene: TRBV7-3; clone size: .; CDR3 DNA: TGTGCCAGCAGCTTAGATGGACTCCCGTACAATGAGCAGTTCTTC; CDR3 protein: CASSLDGLPYNEQFF
D gene: TRBD2; J gene: TRBJ2-7; CDR3 length: 15; V gene: TRBV7-6; clone size: few; CDR3 DNA: TGTGCCAGCAGCTCCGCGACTAGCGGCTCCTACGAGCAGTACTTC; CDR3 protein: CASSSATSGSYEQYF
D gene: .; J gene: TRBJ2-5; CDR3 length: 13; V gene: TRBV9; clone size: .; CDR3 DNA: TGTGCCAGCAGCGTTGGGGGGGCGGAGACCCAGTACTTC; CDR3 protein: CASSVGGAETQYF
D gene: TRBD1; J gene: TRBJ2-1; CDR3 length: 16; V gene: TRBV5-1; clone size: .; CDR3 DNA: TGCGCCAGCAGCTTGGCTCCGAGGGGGCCGCTCAATGAGCAGTTCTTC; CDR3 protein: CASSLAPRGPLNEQFF
D gene: TRBD2; J gene: TRBJ2-3; CDR3 length: 16; V gene: TRBV5-1; clone size: once; CDR3 DNA: TGCGCCAGCAGCTTGGCAAGGACTAGCGACGAGGATACGCAGTATTTT; CDR3 protein: CASSLARTSDEDTQYF
D gene: TRBD2; J gene: TRBJ2-7; CDR3 length: 15; V gene: TRBV5-1; clone size: .; CDR3 DNA: TGCGCCAGCAGCTTATTCCAGGGGACTAGCTACGAGCAGTACTTC; CDR3 protein: CASSLFQGTSYEQYF
D gene: TRBD2; J gene: TRBJ2-2; CDR3 length: 14; V gene: TRBV5-6; clone size: .; CDR3 DNA: TGTGCCAGCCGACTAGCGGGACACACCGGGGAGCTGTTTTTT; CDR3 protein: CASRLAGHTGELFF
D gene: TRBD1; J gene: TRBJ2-7; CDR3 length: 14; V gene: TRBV19; clone size: .; CDR3 DNA: TGTGCCAGTAGTGAGGGACAGGGCCTCTACGAGCAGTACTTC; CDR3 protein: CASSEGQGLYEQYF
D gene: TRBD2; J gene: TRBJ2-7; CDR3 length: 15; V gene: TRBV6-1; clone size: .; CDR3 DNA: TGTGCCAGCAGTGAAGAACTAGCGGGCGCCTACGAGCAGTACTTC; CDR3 protein: CASSEELAGAYEQYF
D gene: .; J gene: TRBJ1-2; CDR3 length: 13; V gene: TRBV12-1; clone size: once; CDR3 DNA: TGTGCCGACCTCAGGGGGCGGAACTATGGCTACACCTTC; CDR3 protein: CADLRGRNYGYTF
D gene: TRBD2; J gene: TRBJ2-1; CDR3 length: 14; V gene: TRBV6-1; clone size: .; CDR3 DNA: TGTGCCAGCAGTTCGACTAGCGGGAGCGATGAGCAGTTCTTC; CDR3 protein: CASSSTSGSDEQFF
D gene: TRBD2; J gene: TRBJ2-7; CDR3 length: 14; V gene: TRBV19; clone size: .; CDR3 DNA: TGTGCCAGTAGTATAGATCGCCTAGCGGGGGAGCAGTACTTC; CDR3 protein: CASSIDRLAGEQYF
D gene: .; J gene: TRBJ1-1; CDR3 length: 19; V gene: TRBV9; clone size: .; CDR3 DNA: TGTGCCAGCAGCGCCAAGACAGGTACGGCCTCTAACCCGAACACTGAAGCTTTCTTT; CDR3 protein: CASSAKTGTASNPNTEAFF
D gene: TRBD2; J gene: TRBJ2-7; CDR3 length: 15; V gene: TRBV27; clone size: .; CDR3 DNA: TGTGCCAGCAGTCCTACTAGCGGTCTCTCCTACGAGCAGTACTTC; CDR3 protein: CASSPTSGLSYEQYF
D gene: TRBD1; J gene: TRBJ2-7; CDR3 length: 12; V gene: TRBV7-9; clone size: few; CDR3 DNA: TGTGCCAGCACCGACAGGGCCTACGAGCAGTACTTC; CDR3 protein: CASTDRAYEQYF
D gene: TRBD2; J gene: TRBJ2-5; CDR3 length: 15; V gene: TRBV5-5; clone size: .; CDR3 DNA: TGTGCCAGCAGCTTGGAACTAGCGGGTGCTTTGGCCCAGTACTTC; CDR3 protein: CASSLELAGALAQYF
D gene: .; J gene: TRBJ2-1; CDR3 length: 12; V gene: TRBV10-3; clone size: once; CDR3 DNA: TGTGCCATCAGTGAGAGAGAGGATGAGCAGTTCTTC; CDR3 protein: CAISEREDEQFF
D gene: TRBD1; J gene: TRBJ1-4; CDR3 length: 15; V gene: TRBV5-4; clone size: few; CDR3 DNA: TGTGCCAGCAGCCAAAACAGGGGGCTTGATGAAAAACTGTTTTTT; CDR3 protein: CASSQNRGLDEKLFF
D gene: TRBD1; J gene: TRBJ2-3; CDR3 length: 16; V gene: TRBV27; clone size: .; CDR3 DNA: TGTGCCAGCAGTTATGCCCCGGGACAGAGGACAGATACGCAGTATTTT; CDR3 protein: CASSYAPGQRTDTQYF
D gene: .; J gene: TRBJ2-4; CDR3 length: 20; V gene: TRBV4-1; clone size: .; CDR3 DNA: TGCGCCAGCAGCCGCGCACGGCAGGGGGTTGCGGGAATCGGCAAAAACATTCAGTACTTC; CDR3 protein: CASSRARQGVAGIGKNIQYF
D gene: .; J gene: TRBJ1-5; CDR3 length: 15; V gene: TRBV7-2; clone size: .; CDR3 DNA: TGTGCCAGCAGCCAGAGTCGGGCGAACAATCAGCCCCAGCATTTT; CDR3 protein: CASSQSRANNQPQHF
D gene: .; J gene: TRBJ1-2; CDR3 length: 14; V gene: TRBV30; clone size: .; CDR3 DNA: TGTGCCTGGAGGACATCCCATTTGGTCTATGGCTACACCTTC; CDR3 protein: CAWRTSHLVYGYTF
D gene: TRBD2; J gene: TRBJ2-3; CDR3 length: 14; V gene: TRBV30; clone size: .; CDR3 DNA: TGTGCCTACGAAGCAAGCGGGGGGGCAGATACGCAGTATTTT; CDR3 protein: CAYEASGGADTQYF
D gene: TRBD2; J gene: TRBJ2-7; CDR3 length: 12; V gene: TRBV28; clone size: .; CDR3 DNA: TGTGCCAGCAGTTTCTTGCGGGAGCTGCAGTACTTC; CDR3 protein: CASSFLRELQYF
D gene: TRBD2; J gene: TRBJ2-1; CDR3 length: 15; V gene: TRBV19; clone size: few; CDR3 DNA: TGTGCCAGTAGTCCCGGGCTAGCGGGCTACAATGAGCAGTTCTTC; CDR3 protein: CASSPGLAGYNEQFF
D gene: .; J gene: TRBJ1-1; CDR3 length: 13; V gene: TRBV9; clone size: .; CDR3 DNA: TGTGCCAGCAGTGCGATGATGGGCACTGAAGCTTTCTTT; CDR3 protein: CASSAMMGTEAFF
D gene: .; J gene: TRBJ2-2; CDR3 length: 17; V gene: TRBV5-4; clone size: .; CDR3 DNA: TGTGCCAGCAGCCCGGTTGGGCGGGGGACAGAGGGCGGGGAGCTGTTTTTT; CDR3 protein: CASSPVGRGTEGGELFF
D gene: .; J gene: TRBJ1-2; CDR3 length: 13; V gene: TRBV2; clone size: .; CDR3 DNA: TGTGCCAGCAGTGAACAGCCTAACTATGGCTACACCTTC; CDR3 protein: CASSEQPNYGYTF
D gene: .; J gene: TRBJ1-1; CDR3 length: 13; V gene: TRBV19; clone size: .; CDR3 DNA: TGTGCCAGTAGTTTGCTCTTGAACACTGAAGCTTTCTTT; CDR3 protein: CASSLLLNTEAFF
D gene: TRBD1; J gene: TRBJ1-5; CDR3 length: 14; V gene: TRBV30; clone size: once; CDR3 DNA: TGTGCCTGGGACAGGGGCCTTAGCAATCAGCCCCAGCATTTT; CDR3 protein: CAWDRGLSNQPQHF
D gene: TRBD2; J gene: TRBJ2-3; CDR3 length: 13; V gene: TRBV27; clone size: .; CDR3 DNA: TGTGCCAGCAGAGGGACTAGCTCAGATACGCAGTATTTT; CDR3 protein: CASRGTSSDTQYF
D gene: .; J gene: TRBJ2-1; CDR3 length: 14; V gene: TRBV7-8; clone size: few; CDR3 DNA: TGTGCCAGCAGCCCAGGGAGGCTGGGCAATGAGCAGTTCTTC; CDR3 protein: CASSPGRLGNEQFF
D gene: TRBD2; J gene: TRBJ2-7; CDR3 length: 14; V gene: TRBV11-3; clone size: .; CDR3 DNA: TGTGCCAGCAGCCGACTAGCGGGGGCCTACGAGCAGTACTTC; CDR3 protein: CASSRLAGAYEQYF
D gene: .; J gene: TRBJ2-5; CDR3 length: 13; V gene: TRBV5-5; clone size: .; CDR3 DNA: TGTGCCAGCAGCTCTGCGGGTCCAAGGACCCAGTACTTC; CDR3 protein: CASSSAGPRTQYF
D gene: TRBD1; J gene: TRBJ2-2; CDR3 length: 17; V gene: TRBV4-1; clone size: .; CDR3 DNA: TGCGCCAGCAGCCAAGACGGGACAGGTTTTTACTCCGGGGAGCTGTTTTTT; CDR3 protein: CASSQDGTGFYSGELFF
D gene: .; J gene: TRBJ1-2; CDR3 length: 15; V gene: TRBV11-3; clone size: .; CDR3 DNA: TGTGCCAGCAGCTTGAATAGTATCGGGCCCCAGGGCTACACCTTC; CDR3 protein: CASSLNSIGPQGYTF
D gene: .; J gene: TRBJ2-2; CDR3 length: 15; V gene: TRBV6-5; clone size: .; CDR3 DNA: TGTGCCAGCAGTCCCGGACTACAATACACCGGGGAGCTGTTTTTT; CDR3 protein: CASSPGLQYTGELFF
D gene: TRBD2; J gene: TRBJ2-3; CDR3 length: 15; V gene: TRBV5-8; clone size: .; CDR3 DNA: TGTGCCAGCAGCAGACTAGCGGCCGGCACAGATACGCAGTATTTT; CDR3 protein: CASSRLAAGTDTQYF
D gene: TRBD1; J gene: TRBJ1-6; CDR3 length: 15; V gene: TRBV18; clone size: .; CDR3 DNA: TGTGCCAGCTCACCTCAAACAGGGGGGAATTCACCCCTCCACTTT; CDR3 protein: CASSPQTGGNSPLHF
D gene: .; J gene: TRBJ2-3; CDR3 length: 14; V gene: TRBV5-1; clone size: .; CDR3 DNA: TGCGCCAGCAGCTTGGAGGACCTTGCAGATACGCAGTATTTT; CDR3 protein: CASSLEDLADTQYF
D gene: TRBD1; J gene: TRBJ1-2; CDR3 length: 14; V gene: TRBV5-1; clone size: .; CDR3 DNA: TGCGCCAGCAGCGTAGGACAGGGCATCTATGGCTACACCTTC; CDR3 protein: CASSVGQGIYGYTF
D gene: TRBD2; J gene: TRBJ2-1; CDR3 length: 18; V gene: TRBV27; clone size: .; CDR3 DNA: TGTGCCAGCAGTTTAGCCCCACCAAGACTAGCGGGAGCTTATGAGCAGTTCTTC; CDR3 protein: CASSLAPPRLAGAYEQFF
D gene: .; J gene: TRBJ1-5; CDR3 length: 14; V gene: TRBV7-9; clone size: .; CDR3 DNA: TGTGCCAGCAGCTTAGGACAGAGCAATCAGCCCCAGCATTTT; CDR3 protein: CASSLGQSNQPQHF
D gene: .; J gene: TRBJ2-2; CDR3 length: 14; V gene: TRBV7-3; clone size: .; CDR3 DNA: TGTGCCAGCAGCTTTTCCGGGGCGCCCGGGGAGCTGTTTTTT; CDR3 protein: CASSFSGAPGELFF